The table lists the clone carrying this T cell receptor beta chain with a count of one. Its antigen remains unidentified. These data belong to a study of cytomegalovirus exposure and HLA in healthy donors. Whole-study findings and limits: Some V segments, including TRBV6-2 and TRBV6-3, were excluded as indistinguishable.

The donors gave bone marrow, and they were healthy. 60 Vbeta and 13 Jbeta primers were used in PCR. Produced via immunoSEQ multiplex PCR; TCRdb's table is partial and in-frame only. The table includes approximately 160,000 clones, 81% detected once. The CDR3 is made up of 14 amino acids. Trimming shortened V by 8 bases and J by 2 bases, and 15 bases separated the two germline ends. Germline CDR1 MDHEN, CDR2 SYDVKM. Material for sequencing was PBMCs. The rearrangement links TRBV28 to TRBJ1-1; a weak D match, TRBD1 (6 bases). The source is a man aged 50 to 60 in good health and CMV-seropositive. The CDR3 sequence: CASLSGGGNTEAFF. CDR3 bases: TGTGCCAGCTTATCTGGGGGGGGCAACACTGAAGCTTTCTTT.